Below are 19 T cell receptor beta chains sequenced from a single sample in a study of vaccination and CD4 T cells after COVID-19. Cultured CD4+ T cells had their DNA profiled by the Oncomine TCR Beta short-read assay. TCRdb processed the PCR reads anew with MiXCR; each CDR3 protein has one entry. The sample has roughly 11,000 distinct CDR3 sequences, 44% seen once. Their recognized antigens are unknown. Treatment noted: roughly ten-day PBMC culture with coronavirus spike peptide pools or control peptides (ViraFEST assay). Sequencing was carried out using CD4+ T cells from blood, cultured in vitro. The source is a human donor who had recovered from COVID-19.

The chain recombines TRBV20-1 with TRBJ1-4; 8 nucleotides match TRBD1. In germline, CDR1 is DFQATT, CDR2 SNEGSKA (reference sequence). The trim removed 4 bases at V and 4 bases at J, leaving 5 bases unmatched. The CDR3 consists of 14 residues. CDR3 in amino acids: CSATPGQVNEKLFF. In DNA, the CDR3 is TGCAGTGCTACACCGGGACAGGTTAATGAAAAACTGTTTTTT.

This clonotype showed up just a few times. The V call is TRBV27, the J call TRBJ1-2, with 7 positions matching TRBD1. The CDR3 loop spans 13 amino acids. The V segment lost 6 bases and the J segment 3 bases; nucleotides outside the gene matches: 4. The germline gives CDR1 MNHEY, CDR2 SMNVEV (reference sequence). The CDR3 reads CASSHRGDYGYTF. The CDR3 region has the DNA TGTGCCAGCAGCCACAGGGGAGACTATGGCTACACCTTC.

This clonotype was recorded once. Here the CDR3 reads CASSPIPGQGEVGYTF. The CDR3 coding sequence is TGTGCCAGCTCACCAATTCCGGGACAGGGCGAAGTGGGCTACACCTTC. The V gene is TRBV18, the J gene TRBJ1-2; 9 bases agree with TRBD1. The V gene's germline CDR1 is KGHSH and CDR2 LQKENI. J gave up 8 bases and V 2 bases, and 12 bases lay outside the gene matches. This CDR3 region has 16 residues.

The rearrangement links TRBV20-1 to TRBJ1-1; unclear D gene. Germline V gene lookup returns CDR1 DFQATT and CDR2 SNEGSKA (reference sequence). The CDR3 contains 12 residues. V was clipped by 7 bases and J by 1 base, with 10 bases between them. CDR3: CSVLGPNTEAFF. The CDR3 DNA reads TGCAGTGTTTTAGGGCCGAACACTGAAGCTTTCTTT.

Comments on this clonotype: The conserved phenylalanine or tryptophan is not found at the CDR3 terminus, so this likely reflects a read error. V gene TRBV20-1 combines with J gene TRBJ2-3; weak D call: TRBD2 (5 bases). CDR1 is DFQATT, CDR2 SNEGSKA, per germline (reference sequence). V was trimmed by 1 base and J by 2 bases, leaving 16 bases between them. The CDR3 loop spans 16 amino acids. CDR3 bases: TGCAGTGCTAGAGTTCCGGGGTCCTTCGCCACAGATACGCAGTATCTT. This gives the protein CSARVPGSFATDTQYL.

This clonotype has only one observation. The rearrangement uses TRBV7-8 and TRBJ2-5; 10 bases line up with TRBD2. CDR1 and CDR2 (germline): SGHVS, FQNEAQ. With 5 bases clipped from V and 5 bases from J, the junction kept 8 bases outside the gene matches. This CDR3 is 15 amino acids long. The CDR3 DNA reads as TGTGCCAGCAGCGAGAGCGGGGGGGCGGGGGAGACCCAGTACTTC. Protein: CASSESGGAGETQYF. The full variable domain, in which reference TRBV7-8 and TRBJ2-5 provide the parts outside the CDR3, is GAGVSQSPRYKVAKRGQDVALRCDPISGHVSLFWYQQALGQGPEFLTYFQNEAQLDKSGLPSDRFFAERPEGSVSTLKIQRTQQEDSAVYLCASSESGGAGETQYFGPGTRLLVL.

The sample holds a few counts of this clonotype. V and J are TRBV5-8 and TRBJ1-5; 8 bases are a match to TRBD1. CDR1 is SGHTS and CDR2 is YDEGEE in the germline V gene. The J segment lost 4 bases and the V segment lost 6 bases, leaving 9 bases of the junction unmatched. The CDR3 sequence is 15 residues long. The CDR3 nucleotides are TGTGCCAGCAACCGACAGGGGATGAATAATCAGCCCCAGCATTTT. It encodes CASNRQGMNNQPQHF. Supplemented by reference TRBV5-8 and TRBJ1-5, the full variable domain reads EAGVTQSPTHLIKTRGQQATLRCSPISGHTSVYWYQQALGLGLQFLLWYDEGEERNRGNFPPRFSGRQFPNYSSELNVNALELEDSALYLCASNRQGMNNQPQHFGDGTRLSIL.

The rearrangement links TRBV6-1 to TRBJ1-5, with TRBD1 matching 10 bases. Germline values: CDR1 MNHNS, CDR2 SASEGT. V lost 7 bases and J lost 4; bases outside the gene matches: 7. The CDR3 spans 15 residues. The CDR3 bases are TGTGCCAGCACCACCTTGGGACAGGGGAATCAGCCCCAGCATTTT. Its translation is CASTTLGQGNQPQHF.

The chain combines TRBV18 with TRBJ2-3, with no clear D. With 1 base removed from V and 2 bases from J, the gap between germline ends came to 1 base. CDR3 length: 12 residues. Germline values: CDR1 KGHSH, CDR2 LQKENI. The CDR3 DNA sequence: TGTGCCAGCTCACCACACACAGATACGCAGTATTTT. Translating it yields CASSPHTDTQYF.

This clonotype was picked up a small number of times. The chain uses TRBV6-4 and TRBJ1-1, with D unclear. From germline, CDR1 is MRHNA and CDR2 SNTAGT. Between the trimmed V and J ends, which lost 3 bases and 6 bases, there was a span of 17 bases. The CDR3 spans 15 residues. This CDR3 reads CASSETVWGDAEAFF. As DNA, the CDR3 is TGTGCCAGCAGTGAGACTGTCTGGGGAGACGCTGAAGCTTTCTTT.

This clonotype turned up a few times. The V gene is TRBV6-5, the J gene TRBJ1-2; no clear D. V lost 2 bases to trimming and J lost 4 bases, with 17 bases between them. The CDR3 length is 16 residues. The germline CDR1 and CDR2 sequences are MNHEY and SVGAGI. The CDR3 reads CASSYQAGGGIYGYTF. The CDR3 DNA reads TGTGCCAGCAGTTACCAGGCGGGAGGCGGAATCTATGGCTACACCTTC.

This sequence joins TRBV2 and TRBJ2-1; D is ambiguous. The V end was cut by 2 bases, the J end by 7 bases, with 3 bases between. Germline CDR1 SNHLY, CDR2 FYNNEI. The CDR3 is made up of 11 amino acids. The CDR3 sequence: CASSEWNEQFF. For the CDR3, the DNA is TGTGCCAGCAGTGAATGGAATGAGCAGTTCTTC.

Sample share makes this clonotype large (0.1 to 1%). The V and J genes are TRBV19 and TRBJ1-1; a possible D gene is TRBD1 (5 bases). This CDR3 spans 14 amino acids. CDR1 and CDR2 (germline): LNHDA, SQIVND (reference sequence). Trimming shortened V by 8 bases and J by 0 bases, and 13 bases separated the two germline ends. This CDR3 reads CASGTERMNTEAFF. The CDR3 DNA follows: TGTGCCAGTGGGACTGAGCGGATGAACACTGAAGCTTTCTTT.

J is TRBJ1-2 and V is TRBV20-1, with 7 bases matching TRBD1. CDR1 is DFQATT and CDR2 is SNEGSKA in the germline V gene (reference sequence). The CDR3 contains 13 residues. Trimming cost V 3 bases and J 7 bases; bases outside gene matches: 8. The CDR3 nucleotides are TGCAGTGCTAGCGGACAGGCGGCGTTTGGCTACACCTTC. This sequence encodes CSASGQAAFGYTF.

This clonotype occurred a few times. The CDR3, as DNA: TGCAGTGCTAGAGACTCAACAGGGAAGGGCAATCAGCCCCAGCATTTT. Its protein is CSARDSTGKGNQPQHF. V and J are TRBV20-1 and TRBJ1-5; possible D gene TRBD1, 6 bases. Per germline, CDR1 DFQATT and CDR2 SNEGSKA (reference sequence). The CDR3 consists of 16 residues. V was cut by 0 bases and J by 2 bases, with 14 bases left in between.

This chain connects TRBV2 to TRBJ1-6; 7 bases align to TRBD1. The germline CDR1 and CDR2 sequences are SNHLY and FYNNEI. CDR3 size: 15 residues. The trim removed 4 bases at V and 9 bases at J, leaving 9 bases unmatched. CDR3 DNA sequence: TGTGCCAGCAGTGGAGAAGGGGGCGAAGGTTCACCCCTCCACTTT. Its translation: CASSGEGGEGSPLHF.

The J gene is TRBJ2-2, the V gene TRBV24-1; D call uncertain. Trimming shortened V by 4 bases and J by 4 bases, and 12 bases separated the two germline ends. Germline CDR1 and CDR2: KGHDR and SFDVKD. This CDR3 contains 15 residues. In DNA, the CDR3 is TGTGCCACCAGTGAAGGTGGAAGCATCACCGGGGAGCTGTTTTTT. It specifies CATSEGGSITGELFF.

This clonotype was detected once. This chain uses TRBV27 with TRBJ2-1; 8 bases match TRBD2. V shed 3 bases, J shed 9 bases, and the junction held 1 base outside the gene matches. CDR3 length equals 12 residues. Per the germline V gene, CDR1 is MNHEY and CDR2 is SMNVEV (reference sequence). As DNA, the CDR3 is TGTGCCAGCAGTTTCAGCGGGGGTGAGCAGTTCTTC. Translating it yields CASSFSGGEQFF.

The genes are TRBV6-2 or TRBV6-3 and TRBJ2-4, with 10 bases identical to TRBD1. The CDR3 extends over 17 amino acids. From germline, CDR1 is MNHEY and CDR2 SVGEGT. The junction had 8 bases not matched to a gene; V was cut back by 6 bases and J by 0 bases. CDR3 sequence (DNA): TGTGCCAGCAGCAATCCGGGACAGGGGATAGCCAAAAACATTCAGTACTTC. Amino acid sequence: CASSNPGQGIAKNIQYF.